This T cell receptor (beta chain) was found in a study of regulatory T cells in long-lasting Graves disease. As for time point: newly diagnosed GD, antithyroid drugs for less than 3 months. The authors made the TCR library using RNA they extracted from PBMCs. This clonotype was counted a few times. Its antigen is still unknown. The study's findings and limits: Persistent Graves' patients showed less TCR diversity than newly diagnosed patients showed.

Researchers made TCR beta libraries by using iRepertoire HTBI primers and running Arm-PCR on CDR3 regions. Each CDR3 protein gets one entry after TCRdb re-called the multiplex PCR reads with MiXCR. The profile shows 400,000 to 500,000 distinct CDR3 sequences, 15% to 20% of them singletons. This sample also belongs to another study, concerning T cells in Graves' hyperthyroidism and ophthalmopathy. That study adds: Patients with uncontrolled infections, other autoimmune diseases, pregnancy or lactation were excluded.

This specimen was peripheral blood mononuclear cells (PBMCs), taken at new diagnosis, from a patient treated with antithyroid drugs. The sequence was obtained from a woman in her late teens or twenties with Graves disease.

The CDR3 bases are TGTGCCTACTCAGGGTATGATGGCGGGGAGCTGTTTTTT. Protein: CAYSGYDGGELFF. The chain is built from TRBV30 and TRBJ2-2; D might be TRBD1 (5 bases). V was shortened by 7 bases and J by 7 bases, with 16 bases between the two germline ends. This CDR3 is 13 amino acids long. Germline V lookup: CDR1 GTSNPN, CDR2 SVGIG (reference sequence).